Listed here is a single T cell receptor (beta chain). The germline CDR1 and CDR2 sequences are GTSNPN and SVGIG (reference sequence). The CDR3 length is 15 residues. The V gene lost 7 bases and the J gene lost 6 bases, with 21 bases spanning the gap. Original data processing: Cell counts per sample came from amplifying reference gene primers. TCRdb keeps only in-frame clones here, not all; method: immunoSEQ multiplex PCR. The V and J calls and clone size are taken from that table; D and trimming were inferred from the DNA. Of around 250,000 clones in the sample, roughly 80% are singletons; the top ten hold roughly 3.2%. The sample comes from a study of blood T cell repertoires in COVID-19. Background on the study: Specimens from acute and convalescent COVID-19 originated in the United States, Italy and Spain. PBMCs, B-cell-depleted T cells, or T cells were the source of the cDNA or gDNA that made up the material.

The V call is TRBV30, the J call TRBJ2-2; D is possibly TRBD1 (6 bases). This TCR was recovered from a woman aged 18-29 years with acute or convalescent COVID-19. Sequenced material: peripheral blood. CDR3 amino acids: CALSGHRWGSGELFF. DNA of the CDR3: TGTGCCTTATCGGGACACCGGTGGGGATCCGGGGAGCTGTTTTTT.